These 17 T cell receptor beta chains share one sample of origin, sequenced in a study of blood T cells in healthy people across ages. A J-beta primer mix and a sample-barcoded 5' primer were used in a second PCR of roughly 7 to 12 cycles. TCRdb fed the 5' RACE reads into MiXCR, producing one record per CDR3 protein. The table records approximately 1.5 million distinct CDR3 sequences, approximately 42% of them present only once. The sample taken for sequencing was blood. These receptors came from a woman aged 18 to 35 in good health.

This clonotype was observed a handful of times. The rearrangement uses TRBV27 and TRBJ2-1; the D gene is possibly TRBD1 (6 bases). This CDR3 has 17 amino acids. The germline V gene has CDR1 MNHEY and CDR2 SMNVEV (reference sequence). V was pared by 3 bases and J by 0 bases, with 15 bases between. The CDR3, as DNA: TGTGCCAGCAGTTTGCTAGGGGGATCCAGCTCCTACAATGAGCAGTTCTTC. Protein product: CASSLLGGSSSYNEQFF.

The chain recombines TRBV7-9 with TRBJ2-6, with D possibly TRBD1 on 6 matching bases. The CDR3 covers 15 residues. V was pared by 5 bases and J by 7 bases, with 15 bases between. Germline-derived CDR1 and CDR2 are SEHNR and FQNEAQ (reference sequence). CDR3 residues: CASSRGHDKANVLTF. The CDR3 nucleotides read TGTGCCAGCAGCCGGGGACATGATAAAGCCAACGTCCTGACTTTC.

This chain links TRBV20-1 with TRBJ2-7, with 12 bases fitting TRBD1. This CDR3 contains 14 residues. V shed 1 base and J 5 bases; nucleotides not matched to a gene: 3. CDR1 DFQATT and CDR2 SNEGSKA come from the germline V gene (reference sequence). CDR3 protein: CSARVGQGANEQYF. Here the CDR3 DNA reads TGCAGTGCTAGAGTGGGACAGGGGGCCAACGAGCAGTACTTC.

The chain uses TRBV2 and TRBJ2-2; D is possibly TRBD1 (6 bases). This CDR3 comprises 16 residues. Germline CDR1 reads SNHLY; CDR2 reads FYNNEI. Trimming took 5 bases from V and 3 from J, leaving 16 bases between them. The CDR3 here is CASSRTRTVDTGELFF. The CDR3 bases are TGTGCCAGCAGTAGGACAAGGACAGTAGACACCGGGGAGCTGTTTTTT. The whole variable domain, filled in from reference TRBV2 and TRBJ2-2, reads EPEVTQTPSHQVTQMGQEVILRCVPISNHLYFYWYRQILGQKVEFLVSFYNNEISEKSEIFDDQFSVERPDGSNFTLKIRSTKLEDSAMYFCASSRTRTVDTGELFFGEGSRLTVL.

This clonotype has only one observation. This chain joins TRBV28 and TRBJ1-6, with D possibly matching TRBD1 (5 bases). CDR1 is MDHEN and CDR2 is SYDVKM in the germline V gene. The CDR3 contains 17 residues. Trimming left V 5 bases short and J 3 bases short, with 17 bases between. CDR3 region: CASSPLTPGGYNSPLHF. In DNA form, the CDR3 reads TGTGCCAGCAGTCCCTTGACACCCGGGGGCTATAATTCACCCCTCCACTTT.

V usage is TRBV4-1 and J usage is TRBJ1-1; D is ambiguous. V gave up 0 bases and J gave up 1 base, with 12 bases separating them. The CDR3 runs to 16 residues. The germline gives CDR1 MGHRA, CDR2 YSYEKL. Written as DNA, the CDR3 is TGCGCCAGCAGCCAAGATCCCGGATCGGCGAACACTGAAGCTTTCTTT. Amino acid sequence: CASSQDPGSANTEAFF.

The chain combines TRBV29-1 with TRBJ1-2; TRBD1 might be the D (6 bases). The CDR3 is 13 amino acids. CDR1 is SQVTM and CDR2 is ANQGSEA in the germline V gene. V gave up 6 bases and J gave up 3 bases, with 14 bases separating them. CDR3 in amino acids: CSVVGGADYGYTF. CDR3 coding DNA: TGCAGCGTCGTGGGGGGCGCGGACTATGGCTACACCTTC.

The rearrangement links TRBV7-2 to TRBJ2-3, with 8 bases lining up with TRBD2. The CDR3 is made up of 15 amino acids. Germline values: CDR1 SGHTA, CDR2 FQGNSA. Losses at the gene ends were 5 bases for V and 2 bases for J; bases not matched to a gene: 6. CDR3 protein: CASSPRREATDTQYF. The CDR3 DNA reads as TGTGCCAGCAGCCCCAGGCGGGAGGCCACAGATACGCAGTATTTT.

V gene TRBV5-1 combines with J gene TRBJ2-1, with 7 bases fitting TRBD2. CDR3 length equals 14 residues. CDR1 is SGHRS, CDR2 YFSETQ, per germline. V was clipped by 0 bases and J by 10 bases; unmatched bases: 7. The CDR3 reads CASSLGSGAFEQFF. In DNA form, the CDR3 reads TGCGCCAGCAGCTTGGGGAGCGGGGCGTTCGAGCAGTTCTTC.

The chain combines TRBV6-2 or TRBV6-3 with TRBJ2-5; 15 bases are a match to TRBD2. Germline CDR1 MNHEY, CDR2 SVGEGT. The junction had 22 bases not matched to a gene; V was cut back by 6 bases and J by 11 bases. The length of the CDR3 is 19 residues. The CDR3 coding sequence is TGTGCCAGCAGAATGCCGGGACTAGCGGGGGGCCCGGGGAGGAGTGAGCAGTACTTC. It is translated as CASRMPGLAGGPGRSEQYF.

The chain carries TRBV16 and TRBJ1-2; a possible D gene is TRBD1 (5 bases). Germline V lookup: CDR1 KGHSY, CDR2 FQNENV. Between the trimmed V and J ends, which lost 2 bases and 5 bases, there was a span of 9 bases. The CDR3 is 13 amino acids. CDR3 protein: CASSQTTGYGYTF. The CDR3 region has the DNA TGTGCCAGCAGCCAAACTACAGGTTATGGCTACACCTTC.

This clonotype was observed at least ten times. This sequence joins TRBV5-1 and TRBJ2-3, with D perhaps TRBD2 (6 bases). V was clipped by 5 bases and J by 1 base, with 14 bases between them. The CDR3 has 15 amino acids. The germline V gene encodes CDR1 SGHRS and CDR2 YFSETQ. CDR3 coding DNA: TGCGCCAGCAGACAAACTAGCACAGGCACAGATACGCAGTATTTT. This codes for CASRQTSTGTDTQYF. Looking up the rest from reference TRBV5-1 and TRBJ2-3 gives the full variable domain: KAGVTQTPRYLIKTRGQQVTLSCSPISGHRSVSWYQQTPGQGLQFLFEYFSETQRNKGNFPGRFSGRQFSNSRSEMNVSTLELGDSALYLCASRQTSTGTDTQYFGPGTRLTVL.

The CDR3 nucleotides are TGTGCCAGCAGCCCGCCCCCGAGGGGCTTCAGCTCTGGGGCCAACGTCCTGACTTTC. It translates to CASSPPPRGFSSGANVLTF. The chain couples TRBV6-2 or TRBV6-3 to TRBJ2-6, with D perhaps being TRBD1 or TRBD2 (5 bases each). Between the trimmed V and J ends, which lost 6 bases and 0 bases, there was a span of 21 bases. Germline V CDR1 and CDR2: MNHEY, SVGEGT. This CDR3 has 19 amino acids.

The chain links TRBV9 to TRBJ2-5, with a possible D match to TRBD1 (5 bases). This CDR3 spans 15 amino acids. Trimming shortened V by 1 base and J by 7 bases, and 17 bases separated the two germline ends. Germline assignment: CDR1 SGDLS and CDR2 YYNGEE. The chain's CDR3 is CASSVIPLEGATQYF. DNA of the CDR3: TGTGCCAGCAGCGTAATCCCCCTAGAAGGGGCGACCCAGTACTTC.

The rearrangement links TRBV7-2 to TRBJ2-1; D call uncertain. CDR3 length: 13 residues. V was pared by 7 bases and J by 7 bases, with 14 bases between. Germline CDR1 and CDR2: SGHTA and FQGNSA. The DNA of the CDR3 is TGTGCCAGCACCCGCGCTCTCCCTAATGAGCAGTTCTTC. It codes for CASTRALPNEQFF.

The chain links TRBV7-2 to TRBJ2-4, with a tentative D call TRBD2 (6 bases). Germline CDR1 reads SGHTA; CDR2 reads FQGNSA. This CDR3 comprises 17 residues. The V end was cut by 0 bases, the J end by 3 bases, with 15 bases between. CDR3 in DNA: TGTGCCAGCAGCTTAGCGCGGGGTTATGGCGGCAAAAACATTCAGTACTTC. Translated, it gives CASSLARGYGGKNIQYF.

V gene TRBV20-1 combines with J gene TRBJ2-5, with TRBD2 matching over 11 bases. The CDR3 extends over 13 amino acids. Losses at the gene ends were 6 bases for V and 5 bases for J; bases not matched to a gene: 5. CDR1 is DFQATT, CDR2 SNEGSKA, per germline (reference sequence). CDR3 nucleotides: TGCAGTGCCAAGACTAGCGGGGCGGAGACCCAGTACTTC. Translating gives CSAKTSGAETQYF.